The clone carrying this T cell receptor (beta chain) has more than one count but fewer than ten. Per-sample PBMC isolation yielded at least 6.5 million cells. This entry belongs to a study of blood T cells in healthy people across ages. PCR was performed a second time for 7 to 11 cycles using a sample-barcoded 5' primer and a J-beta primer mix. TCRdb redid the calling of the 5' RACE reads with MiXCR, one entry per CDR3 protein. The table has 850,000 to 1,100,000 distinct CDR3 sequences, roughly two fifths seen once; the top ten hold 10% to 15%. CDR3 length equals 14 residues. Germline CDR1 reads SGHRS; CDR2 reads YFSETQ. V was clipped by 5 bases and J by 0 bases, with 10 bases between them.

The TCR comes from a man in his late teens or twenties in good health. The chain couples TRBV5-1 to TRBJ2-3, with D maybe TRBD2 (5 bases). Material: blood. The CDR3 loop is CASSKAASTDTQYF. Written as DNA, the CDR3 is TGCGCCAGCAGTAAAGCGGCTAGCACAGATACGCAGTATTTT. Looking up the rest from reference TRBV5-1 and TRBJ2-3 gives the full variable domain: KAGVTQTPRYLIKTRGQQVTLSCSPISGHRSVSWYQQTPGQGLQFLFEYFSETQRNKGNFPGRFSGRQFSNSRSEMNVSTLELGDSALYLCASSKAASTDTQYFGPGTRLTVL.